Presented here are 26 T cell receptor beta chains from one specimen sequenced in a study of blood T cell repertoires in COVID-19. Here immunoSEQ multiplex PCR was the method, and the copy in TCRdb shows in-frame clones only, minus some. The table has 150,000 to 250,000 clones, 87% seen once; the top ten hold about 2.3%. Sequencing was carried out using PBMCs or T cells enriched from blood (not recorded which). All receptors derive from a woman aged 25 to 45 who had recovered from COVID-19.

The chain combines TRBV24-1 with TRBJ1-2; weak D call: TRBD1 (5 bases). Germline CDR1 is KGHDR and CDR2 is SFDVKD. Trimming stripped 5 bases from V and 4 bases from J, with 13 bases between. The length of the CDR3 is 14 residues. CDR3 amino acids: CATSGRQKPYGYTF. The CDR3 DNA reads TGTGCCACCAGTGGTCGACAGAAGCCCTATGGCTACACCTTC.

The count of this clone is one. CDR3: CSVPGQGNMNEQFF. The CDR3 region has the DNA TGCAGCGTGCCGGGACAGGGGAATATGAATGAGCAGTTCTTC. The chain carries TRBV29-1 and TRBJ2-1; 10 nucleotides match TRBD1. Per the germline V gene, CDR1 is SQVTM and CDR2 is ANQGSEA. The trim removed 6 bases at V and 7 bases at J, leaving 9 bases unmatched. The CDR3 sequence is 14 residues long.

This chain connects TRBV7-3 to TRBJ2-5; 8 bases match TRBD2. The germline V gene has CDR1 SGHTA and CDR2 FQGTGA. V trimming: 4 bases; J trimming: 4 bases; junction bases outside the gene matches: 8. This CDR3 is 15 amino acids long. CDR3: CASSSGTRDGETQYF. CDR3 coding DNA: TGTGCCAGCAGCTCCGGGACTAGAGATGGAGAGACCCAGTACTTC.

This chain connects TRBV11-3 to TRBJ2-1, with TRBD1 identical over 11 bases. J was trimmed by 9 bases and V by 1 base; bases with no gene match: 11. The germline V gene encodes CDR1 SGHNT and CDR2 YENEEA. The CDR3 runs to 17 residues. In DNA, the CDR3 is TGTGCCAGCAGCTTAGGGTCCGGGACAGGGGGACGTGGTGAGCAGTTCTTC. Translated, it gives CASSLGSGTGGRGEQFF.

The J gene is TRBJ2-1, the V gene TRBV30, with 16 nucleotides matching TRBD2. The germline CDR1 and CDR2 sequences are GTSNPN and SVGIG (reference sequence). Trimming took 8 bases from V and 0 from J; bases not matched to a gene: 1. This CDR3 region has 15 residues. The CDR3 region has the DNA TGTGCCGGGACTAGCGGGAGGGTCTCCTACAATGAGCAGTTCTTC. Translated: CAGTSGRVSYNEQFF. Variable domain in full (rest from reference TRBV30 and TRBJ2-1): SQTIHQWPATLVQPVGSPLSLECTVEGTSNPNLYWYRQAAGRGLQLLFYSVGIGQISSEVPQNLSASRPQDRQFILSSKKLLLSDSGFYLCAGTSGRVSYNEQFFGPGTRLTVL.

The rearrangement uses TRBV11-1 and TRBJ2-5, with 9 bases identical to TRBD1. V trimming: 6 bases; J trimming: 5 bases; junction bases outside the gene matches: 7. The V gene's germline CDR1 is SGHAT and CDR2 FQDESV (reference sequence). The CDR3 is made up of 14 amino acids. The CDR3 is CASRRTGGAETQYF. The CDR3 DNA follows: TGTGCCAGCAGACGCACAGGGGGCGCTGAGACCCAGTACTTC.

The chain employs TRBV4-1 and TRBJ2-5; 7 positions agree with TRBD2. V lost 4 bases, J lost 2 bases, and 1 base stayed unmatched. This CDR3 has 13 residues. The V gene's germline CDR1 is MGHRA and CDR2 YSYEKL. Here the CDR3 DNA reads TGCGCCAGCAGCCTGGGACTACAAGAGACCCAGTACTTC. Protein product: CASSLGLQETQYF.

This clone has a single count. Other DNA sequences within the sample encode an identical CDR3. DNA of the CDR3: TGTGCCAGCAGCGGAGCAGGGGGCGCTAACTATGGCTACACCTTC. It yields the protein CASSGAGGANYGYTF. This chain joins TRBV7-8 and TRBJ1-2, with 8 bases identical to TRBD1. The V gene end was trimmed by 5 bases and the J gene end by 0 bases; junction bases not matched to a gene: 5. CDR1 SGHVS and CDR2 FQNEAQ come from the germline V gene. The CDR3 totals 15 residues.

V and J are TRBV3-1 (or the pseudogene TRBV3-2) and TRBJ1-2, with a possible D match to TRBD1 (6 bases). Germline V gene data show CDR1 as LGHDT and CDR2 as YNNKEL (reference sequence). The CDR3 spans 15 residues. Trimming left V 1 base short and J 4 bases short, with 13 bases between. The CDR3 region is CASSQGTAQAYGYTF. The CDR3 DNA is TGTGCCAGCAGCCAAGGGACAGCTCAGGCCTATGGCTACACCTTC.

In this sample, this clone turned up a few times. The V gene is TRBV7-2, the J gene TRBJ1-4; the D gene is possibly TRBD1 (6 bases). Germline CDR1 and CDR2: SGHTA and FQGNSA. V dropped 5 bases and J dropped 0 bases, with 13 bases sitting between them. The CDR3 runs 16 residues. The CDR3: CASSQGPGSTNEKLFF. In DNA form, the CDR3 reads TGTGCCAGCAGCCAGGGGCCGGGATCAACTAATGAAAAACTGTTTTTT.

The gene calls are TRBV4-3 and TRBJ1-4, with D perhaps TRBD1 (6 bases). Trimming stripped 1 base from V and 6 bases from J, with 12 bases between. CDR3 size: 15 residues. Germline V gene lookup returns CDR1 LGHNA and CDR2 YSLEER. CDR3 region: CASSQVVGAYEKLFF. In DNA form, the CDR3 reads TGCGCCAGCAGCCAAGTCGTGGGGGCCTATGAAAAACTGTTTTTT.

The chain carries TRBV29-1 and TRBJ1-3, with 7 bases fitting TRBD1. CDR1 SQVTM and CDR2 ANQGSEA come from the germline V gene. J gave up 0 bases and V 3 bases, and 5 bases lay outside the gene matches. The CDR3 loop spans 15 amino acids. CDR3 residues: CSVEAGGNSGNTIYF. The DNA of the CDR3 is TGCAGCGTTGAGGCAGGGGGTAACTCTGGAAACACCATATATTTT.

About this clone itself: Other DNA variants within this sample encode the same CDR3. V and J are TRBV5-6 and TRBJ1-6; 9 nucleotides match TRBD1. Germline V gives CDR1 SGHDT, CDR2 YYEEEE. This CDR3 has 14 amino acids. The J segment lost 6 bases and the V segment lost 5 bases, leaving 3 bases of the junction unmatched. CDR3 in amino acids: CASSSDRGNSPLHF. In DNA, the CDR3 is TGTGCCAGCAGTTCGGACAGGGGTAATTCACCCCTCCACTTT.

The J gene is TRBJ1-3, the V gene TRBV5-6; maybe TRBD1 (5 bases). The CDR3 length is 16 residues. The ends were cut back, 4 bases at V and 2 bases at J, with 16 bases in the middle. CDR1 and CDR2 (germline): SGHDT, YYEEEE. The CDR3 DNA reads as TGTGCCAGCAGCGGGGTGAGAGCGGGGCCTGGAAACACCATATATTTT. Encoded protein: CASSGVRAGPGNTIYF.

The chain carries TRBV30 and TRBJ2-5; D gene uncertain. V lost 2 bases, J lost 5 bases, and 3 bases lay in between. Germline V gene lookup returns CDR1 GTSNPN and CDR2 SVGIG (reference sequence). The CDR3 is made up of 10 amino acids. CDR3 coding DNA: TGTGCCTGGAGTCTGGAGACCCAGTACTTC. This sequence encodes CAWSLETQYF.

The genes are TRBV28 and TRBJ1-2; a possible D gene is TRBD1 (6 bases). Germline loops: CDR1 MDHEN, CDR2 SYDVKM. This CDR3 has 15 residues. V lost 6 bases and J 8 bases, leaving 22 bases between the germline ends. The CDR3 nucleotides read TGTGCCAGCAGACCGGACAGCCGTCCCTTTGAGGGCTACACCTTC. Amino acid sequence: CASRPDSRPFEGYTF.

This clone was seen once. This chain links TRBV14 with TRBJ2-7, with D tentatively TRBD2 (7 bases). Germline-derived CDR1 and CDR2 are SGHDN and FVKESK. Trimming removed 5 bases at V and 5 bases at J, with 19 bases between. The CDR3 is 15 residues long. The CDR3 here is CASSNEGGMYHEQYF. Written as DNA, the CDR3 is TGTGCCAGCAGCAACGAGGGGGGGATGTACCACGAGCAGTACTTC.

The V and J genes are TRBV2 and TRBJ2-3; 7 nucleotides align to TRBD2. CDR1 and CDR2 from the germline V gene are SNHLY and FYNNEI. The CDR3 length is 15 residues. The junction had 9 bases not matched to a gene; V was cut back by 2 bases and J by 7 bases. The CDR3 bases are TGTGCCAGCAGTGAATCCAGCGGGGTGGGGAATACGCAGTATTTT. Translation: CASSESSGVGNTQYF.

The V gene is TRBV7-2, the J gene TRBJ2-5; 9 bases map to TRBD1. The CDR3 is 15 residues long. The ends lost 4 bases at V and 2 bases at J; junction bases unmatched: 5. Germline assignment: CDR1 SGHTA and CDR2 FQGNSA. The CDR3 sequence is CASSWTGEAQETQYF. Written as DNA, the CDR3 is TGTGCCAGCAGCTGGACAGGGGAGGCACAAGAGACCCAGTACTTC.

The chain uses TRBV18 and TRBJ2-7; 8 nucleotides line up with TRBD2. With 4 bases clipped from V and 2 bases from J, the junction kept 10 bases outside the gene matches. The germline CDR1 and CDR2 sequences are KGHSH and LQKENI. The CDR3 covers 16 residues. CDR3 nucleotide sequence: TGTGCCAGCTCACTTACCGGGGGGGCCAACCCCTACGAGCAGTACTTC. Protein sequence: CASSLTGGANPYEQYF.

In this sample, this clone turned up once. The chain couples TRBV11-1 to TRBJ1-1; D perhaps matches TRBD1 (6 bases). The CDR3 runs 13 residues. Germline lookup yields CDR1 SGHAT and CDR2 FQDESV (reference sequence). V lost 5 bases and J lost 1, with 8 bases in between. In DNA form, the CDR3 reads TGTGCCAGCAGCCCGACAGGGAACACTGAAGCTTTCTTT. Translation: CASSPTGNTEAFF.

The rearrangement uses TRBV19 and TRBJ1-1; 7 nucleotides line up with TRBD1. CDR1 is LNHDA, CDR2 SQIVND, per germline (reference sequence). V dropped 6 bases and J dropped 4; count of bases not matched to a gene: 2. CDR3 length: 12 residues. In nucleotides, the CDR3 is TGTGCCAGTAGGAGGGGGCTCACTGAAGCTTTCTTT. It codes for CASRRGLTEAFF.

The rearrangement links TRBV5-4 to TRBJ2-3; TRBD2 might be the D (5 bases). Germline CDR1 and CDR2: SGHNT and YYREEE (reference sequence). V dropped 4 bases and J dropped 5 bases, with 14 bases sitting between them. CDR3 length: 14 residues. CDR3 protein: CASSPDLNKDTQYF. The CDR3 bases are TGTGCCAGCAGCCCGGACTTAAATAAAGATACGCAGTATTTT. The full variable domain, in which reference TRBV5-4 and TRBJ2-3 provide the parts outside the CDR3, is ETGVTQSPTHLIKTRGQQVTLRCSSQSGHNTVSWYQQALGQGPQFIFQYYREEENGRGNFPPRFSGLQFPNYSSELNVNALELDDSALYLCASSPDLNKDTQYFGPGTRLTVL.

The chain joins TRBV6-5 to TRBJ2-7; no clear D. CDR3 size: 11 residues. The germline CDR1 and CDR2 sequences are MNHEY and SVGAGI. Trimming stripped 5 bases from V and 2 bases from J, with 4 bases between. CDR3 amino acids: CASSPAYEQYF. CDR3 in DNA: TGTGCCAGCAGTCCAGCCTACGAGCAGTACTTC.

The V and J genes are TRBV10-3 and TRBJ2-5, with D tentatively TRBD1 (5 bases). The CDR3 loop spans 13 amino acids. Per the germline V gene, CDR1 is ENHRY and CDR2 is SYGVKD. The V gene lost 7 bases and the J gene lost 3 bases, with 12 bases spanning the gap. This CDR3 is CAIKQGEEETQYF. DNA for the CDR3: TGTGCCATCAAGCAGGGCGAGGAAGAGACCCAGTACTTC.

The rearrangement links TRBV5-1 to TRBJ1-2; D is unresolved. The CDR3 is made up of 13 amino acids. V dropped 0 bases and J dropped 3 bases, with 6 bases sitting between them. Germline V gene sequence: CDR1 SGHRS, CDR2 YFSETQ. The CDR3 loop is CASSLGQYYGYTF. CDR3 bases: TGCGCCAGCAGCTTGGGGCAATACTATGGCTACACCTTC.